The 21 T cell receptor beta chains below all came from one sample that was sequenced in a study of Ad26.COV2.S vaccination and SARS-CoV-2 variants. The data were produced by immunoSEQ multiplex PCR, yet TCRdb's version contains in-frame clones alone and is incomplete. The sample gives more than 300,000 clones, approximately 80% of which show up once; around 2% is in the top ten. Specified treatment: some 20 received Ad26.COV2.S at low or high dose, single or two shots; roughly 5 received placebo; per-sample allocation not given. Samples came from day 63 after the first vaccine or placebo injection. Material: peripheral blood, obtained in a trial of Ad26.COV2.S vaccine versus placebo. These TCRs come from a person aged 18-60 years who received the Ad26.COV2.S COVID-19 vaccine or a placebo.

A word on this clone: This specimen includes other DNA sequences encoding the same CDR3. Here the CDR3 DNA reads TGCGCCAGCAGCCTAGGGACAGGGGCCAAAAACATTCAGTACTTC. It specifies CASSLGTGAKNIQYF. This chain joins TRBV5-1 and TRBJ2-4; TRBD1 aligns across 9 bases. After removal of 4 bases from V and 1 base from J, the junction contained 3 bases not matched to a gene. The germline CDR1 and CDR2 sequences are SGHRS and YFSETQ. The length of the CDR3 is 15 residues.

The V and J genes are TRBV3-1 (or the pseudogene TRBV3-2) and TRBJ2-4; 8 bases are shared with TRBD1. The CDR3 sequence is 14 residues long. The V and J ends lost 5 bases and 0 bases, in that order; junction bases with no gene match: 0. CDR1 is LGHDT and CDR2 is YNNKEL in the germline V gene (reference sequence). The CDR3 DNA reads TGTGCCAGCAGCGGGACAGGAGCCAAAAACATTCAGTACTTC. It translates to CASSGTGAKNIQYF.

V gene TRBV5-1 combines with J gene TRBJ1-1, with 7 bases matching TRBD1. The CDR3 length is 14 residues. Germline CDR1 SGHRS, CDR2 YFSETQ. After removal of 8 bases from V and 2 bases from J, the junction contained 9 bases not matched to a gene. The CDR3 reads CASASQGVNTEAFF. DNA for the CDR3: TGCGCCAGTGCGTCCCAGGGGGTTAACACTGAAGCTTTCTTT.

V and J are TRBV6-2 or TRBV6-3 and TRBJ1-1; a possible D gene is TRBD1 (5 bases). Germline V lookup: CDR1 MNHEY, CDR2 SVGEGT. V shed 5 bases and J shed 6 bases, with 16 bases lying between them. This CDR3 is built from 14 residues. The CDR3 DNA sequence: TGTGCCAGCAGTCGGTCGACAGCGAGGCCTGAAGCTTTCTTT. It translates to CASSRSTARPEAFF.

CDR3 nucleotide sequence: TGTGCCAGCAGTTACTCGTTCCGGGGTGAAGCTTTCTTT. Translation: CASSYSFRGEAFF. This chain links TRBV6-5 with TRBJ1-1, with D hard to call. Germline CDR1 MNHEY, CDR2 SVGAGI. Trimming took off 0 bases at V and 7 bases at J, with 9 bases between the two ends. This CDR3 has 13 residues.

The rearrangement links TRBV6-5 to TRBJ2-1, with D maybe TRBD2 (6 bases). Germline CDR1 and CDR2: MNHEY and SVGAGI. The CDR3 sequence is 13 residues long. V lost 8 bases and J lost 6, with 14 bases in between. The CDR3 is CASLFGGANEQFF. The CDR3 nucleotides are TGTGCCAGCTTATTCGGGGGAGCCAATGAGCAGTTCTTC.

The CDR3 nucleotides read TGCGCCAGCAGCTTGGAGGGACAGGGGAGCGACGAGCAGTACTTC. Amino acid sequence: CASSLEGQGSDEQYF. The chain uses TRBV5-1 and TRBJ2-7; the match to TRBD1 covers 10 bases. Germline V lookup: CDR1 SGHRS, CDR2 YFSETQ. This CDR3 spans 15 amino acids. J gave up 5 bases and V 0 bases, and 5 bases lay outside the gene matches.

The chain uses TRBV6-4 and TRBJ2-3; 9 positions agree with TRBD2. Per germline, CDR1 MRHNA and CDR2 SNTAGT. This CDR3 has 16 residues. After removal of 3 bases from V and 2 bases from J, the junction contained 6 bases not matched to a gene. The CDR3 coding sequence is TGTGCCAGCAGTGAAGCCGCGGGGGGGTACACAGATACGCAGTATTTT. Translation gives CASSEAAGGYTDTQYF.

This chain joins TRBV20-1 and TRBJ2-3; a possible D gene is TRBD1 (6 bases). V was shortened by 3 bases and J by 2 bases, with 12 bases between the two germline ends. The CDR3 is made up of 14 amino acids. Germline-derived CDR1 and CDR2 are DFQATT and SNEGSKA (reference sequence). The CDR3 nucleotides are TGCAGTGCTAGTGCGACAGGCACCACAGATACGCAGTATTTT. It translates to CSASATGTTDTQYF.

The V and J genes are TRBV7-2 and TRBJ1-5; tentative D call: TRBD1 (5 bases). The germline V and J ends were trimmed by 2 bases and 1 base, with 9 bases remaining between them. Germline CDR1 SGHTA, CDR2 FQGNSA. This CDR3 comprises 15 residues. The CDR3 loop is CASSLIGTSNQPQHF. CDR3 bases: TGTGCCAGCAGCTTAATAGGGACCAGCAATCAGCCCCAGCATTTT. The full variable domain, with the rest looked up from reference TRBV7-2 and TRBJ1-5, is GAGVSQSPSNKVTEKGKDVELRCDPISGHTALYWYRQSLGQGLEFLIYFQGNSAPDKSGLPSDRFSAERTGGSVSTLTIQRTQQEDSAVYLCASSLIGTSNQPQHFGDGTRLSIL.

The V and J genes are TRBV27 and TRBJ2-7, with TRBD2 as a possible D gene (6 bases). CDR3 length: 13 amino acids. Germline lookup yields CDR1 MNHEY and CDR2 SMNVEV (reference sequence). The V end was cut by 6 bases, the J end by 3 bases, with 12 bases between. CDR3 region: CASSYRENYEQYF. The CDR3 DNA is TGTGCCAGCAGCTACCGGGAGAACTACGAGCAGTACTTC.

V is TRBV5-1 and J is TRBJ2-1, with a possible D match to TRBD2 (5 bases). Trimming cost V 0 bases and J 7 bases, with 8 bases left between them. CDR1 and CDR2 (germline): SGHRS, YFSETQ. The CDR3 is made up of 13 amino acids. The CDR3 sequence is CASSLVPGNEQFF. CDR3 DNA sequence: TGCGCCAGCAGCTTGGTGCCGGGGAATGAGCAGTTCTTC.

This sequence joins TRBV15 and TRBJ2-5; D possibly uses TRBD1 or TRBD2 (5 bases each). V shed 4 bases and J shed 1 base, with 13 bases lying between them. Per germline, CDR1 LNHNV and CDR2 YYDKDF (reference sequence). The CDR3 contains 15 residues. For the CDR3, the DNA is TGTGCCACCAGCATTACCGGGACCTTCCAAGAGACCCAGTACTTC. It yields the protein CATSITGTFQETQYF.

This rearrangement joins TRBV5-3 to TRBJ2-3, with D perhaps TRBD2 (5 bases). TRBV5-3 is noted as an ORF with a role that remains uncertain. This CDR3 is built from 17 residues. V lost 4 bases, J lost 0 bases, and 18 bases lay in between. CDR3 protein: CARSAGGWVTSTDTQYF. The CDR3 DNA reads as TGTGCCAGAAGCGCGGGTGGGTGGGTTACTAGCACAGATACGCAGTATTTT.

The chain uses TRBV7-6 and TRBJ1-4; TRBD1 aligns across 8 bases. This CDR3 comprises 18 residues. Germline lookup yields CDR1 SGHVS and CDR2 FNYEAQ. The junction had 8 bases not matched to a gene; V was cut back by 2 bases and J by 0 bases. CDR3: CASSLRSGRGPTNEKLFF. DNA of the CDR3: TGTGCCAGCAGCTTACGTTCGGGCAGGGGGCCAACTAATGAAAAACTGTTTTTT.

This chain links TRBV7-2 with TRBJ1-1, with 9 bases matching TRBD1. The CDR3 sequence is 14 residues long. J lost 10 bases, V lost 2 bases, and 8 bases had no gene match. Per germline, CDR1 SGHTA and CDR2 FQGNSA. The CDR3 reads CASSLRGQGLGAFF. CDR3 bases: TGTGCCAGCAGCTTAAGGGGACAGGGTTTGGGAGCTTTCTTT.

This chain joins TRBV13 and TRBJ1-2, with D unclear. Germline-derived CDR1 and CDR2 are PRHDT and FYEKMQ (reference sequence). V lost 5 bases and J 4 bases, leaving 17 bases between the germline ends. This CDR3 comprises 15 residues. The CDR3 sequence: CASSTAGIRSYGYTF. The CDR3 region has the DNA TGTGCCAGCAGCACCGCCGGGATTCGATCCTATGGCTACACCTTC.

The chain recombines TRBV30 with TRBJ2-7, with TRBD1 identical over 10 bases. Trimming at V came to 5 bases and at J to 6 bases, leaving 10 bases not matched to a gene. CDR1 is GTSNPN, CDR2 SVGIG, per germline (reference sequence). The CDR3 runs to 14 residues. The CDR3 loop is CAWDPSGQGSEQYF. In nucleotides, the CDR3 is TGTGCCTGGGATCCATCGGGACAGGGGAGCGAGCAGTACTTC.

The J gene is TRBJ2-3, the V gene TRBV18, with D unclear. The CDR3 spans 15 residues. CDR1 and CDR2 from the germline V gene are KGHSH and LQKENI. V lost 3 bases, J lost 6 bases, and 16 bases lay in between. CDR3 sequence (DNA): TGTGCCAGCTCACCGGGCCAACCAGGAAGGGATACGCAGTATTTT. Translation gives CASSPGQPGRDTQYF. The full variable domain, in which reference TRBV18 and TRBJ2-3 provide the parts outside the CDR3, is NAGVMQNPRHLVRRRGQEARLRCSPMKGHSHVYWYRQLPEEGLKFMVYLQKENIIDESGMPKERFSAEFPKEGPSILRIQQVVRGDSAAYFCASSPGQPGRDTQYFGPGTRLTVL.

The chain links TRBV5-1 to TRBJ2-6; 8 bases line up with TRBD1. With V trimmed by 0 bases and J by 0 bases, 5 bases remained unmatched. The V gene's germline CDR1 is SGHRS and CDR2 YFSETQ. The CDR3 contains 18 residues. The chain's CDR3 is CASSLAPGGFSGANVLTF. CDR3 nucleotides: TGCGCCAGCAGCTTGGCTCCAGGGGGCTTCTCTGGGGCCAACGTCCTGACTTTC. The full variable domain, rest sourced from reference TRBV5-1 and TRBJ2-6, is KAGVTQTPRYLIKTRGQQVTLSCSPISGHRSVSWYQQTPGQGLQFLFEYFSETQRNKGNFPGRFSGRQFSNSRSEMNVSTLELGDSALYLCASSLAPGGFSGANVLTFGAGSRLTVL.

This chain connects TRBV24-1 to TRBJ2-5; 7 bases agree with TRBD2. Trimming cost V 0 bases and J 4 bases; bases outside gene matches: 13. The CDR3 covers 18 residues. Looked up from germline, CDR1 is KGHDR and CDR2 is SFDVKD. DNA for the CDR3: TGTGCCACCAGTGATTTGCCCTCTGGGAGGGACCTCGGAGAGACCCAGTACTTC. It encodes CATSDLPSGRDLGETQYF.